The 25 T cell receptor beta chains listed next were all sequenced from one sample in a study of blood T cell repertoires in COVID-19. TCRdb's copy holds only in-frame clones and misses some; the assay was immunoSEQ multiplex PCR. In the table there are some 320,000 clones, 88% of which are singletons. The specimen was peripheral blood. The receptors shown here come from a woman aged 25 to 39 who had recovered from COVID-19.

The genes are TRBV7-9 and TRBJ2-2, with 11 bases lining up with TRBD2. The trim removed 7 bases at V and 5 bases at J, leaving 15 bases unmatched. In germline, CDR1 is SEHNR, CDR2 FQNEAQ (reference sequence). This CDR3 has 18 residues. CDR3 loop: CASTTGTSGIRGTGELFF. The CDR3 region has the DNA TGTGCCAGCACCACCGGGACTAGCGGAATCAGGGGGACCGGGGAGCTGTTTTTT.

This clone has just a few counts. This chain joins TRBV10-3 and TRBJ2-7; D perhaps matches TRBD2 (6 bases). The CDR3 is 15 amino acids. V lost 2 bases and J 4 bases, leaving 15 bases between the germline ends. CDR1 and CDR2 from the germline V gene are ENHRY and SYGVKD. The CDR3 here is CAISEGGLVGYEQYF. The CDR3 DNA reads as TGTGCCATCAGTGAGGGGGGGTTGGTCGGTTACGAGCAGTACTTC.

The table lists this clone with a count of one. This rearrangement joins TRBV5-1 to TRBJ2-1, with D possibly being TRBD1 (7 bases). The CDR3 covers 14 residues. The V end was cut by 5 bases, the J end by 5 bases, with 14 bases between. Germline V gene data show CDR1 as SGHRS and CDR2 as YFSETQ. This chain's CDR3 is CASRRGQPNNEQFF. The DNA of the CDR3 is TGCGCCAGCAGGCGGGGACAGCCGAACAATGAGCAGTTCTTC.

This chain uses TRBV5-1 with TRBJ1-1; 7 bases map to TRBD1. The CDR3 covers 13 residues. The V gene end was trimmed by 5 bases and the J gene end by 9 bases; junction bases not matched to a gene: 10. Germline-derived CDR1 and CDR2 are SGHRS and YFSETQ. CDR3 nucleotide sequence: TGCGCCAGCAGGACCGGGACAGATACTAAAGCTTTCTTT. As protein: CASRTGTDTKAFF.

V and J are TRBV6-5 and TRBJ2-2; 7 bases are a match to TRBD2. V was pared by 2 bases and J by 2 bases, with 5 bases of the junction left unmatched. Germline V gene data show CDR1 as MNHEY and CDR2 as SVGAGI. This CDR3 has 16 residues. CDR3: CASSYSRGVNTGELFF. In DNA form, the CDR3 reads TGTGCCAGCAGTTACAGCCGGGGGGTAAACACCGGGGAGCTGTTTTTT.

To note about this clone: The same CDR3 is also encoded by other DNA sequences in this sample. The V and J genes are TRBV2 and TRBJ1-1, with 8 bases matching TRBD1. The J segment lost 1 base and the V segment lost 7 bases, leaving 2 bases of the junction unmatched. Germline V lookup: CDR1 SNHLY, CDR2 FYNNEI. CDR3 length: 13 amino acids. CDR3 loop: CASTGQGNTEAFF. The DNA of the CDR3 is TGTGCCAGCACCGGACAGGGGAACACTGAAGCTTTCTTT.

The chain joins TRBV29-1 to TRBJ1-2, with no clear D. Between the trimmed V and J ends, which lost 3 bases and 5 bases, there was a span of 10 bases. CDR3 length: 12 amino acids. The V gene's germline CDR1 is SQVTM and CDR2 ANQGSEA. The CDR3 here is CSVEGGGYGYTF. The CDR3 DNA reads TGCAGCGTTGAGGGAGGAGGGTATGGCTACACCTTC. Full variable domain (rest looked up from reference TRBV29-1 and TRBJ1-2): SAVISQKPSRDICQRGTSLTIQCQVDSQVTMMFWYRQQPGQSLTLIATANQGSEATYESGFVIDKFPISRPNLTFSTLTVSNMSPEDSSIYLCSVEGGGYGYTFGSGTRLTVV.

The V gene is TRBV5-6, the J gene TRBJ2-5, with 8 bases fitting TRBD1. There are 15 residues in the CDR3. Trimming at V came to 4 bases and at J to 4 bases, leaving 9 bases not matched to a gene. The germline gives CDR1 SGHDT, CDR2 YYEEEE. CDR3 coding DNA: TGTGCCAGCAGCCCGAAGCCAGGGGGCGTAGAGACCCAGTACTTC. This sequence encodes CASSPKPGGVETQYF.

This clone was seen just once. CDR3 nucleotide sequence: TGTGCCAGCAGTTTAGCCCCGGGGGAGGGCTCCTATGGCTACACCTTC. Its protein product is CASSLAPGEGSYGYTF. The chain links TRBV28 to TRBJ1-2; D may be TRBD1 (5 bases). Trimming stripped 2 bases from V and 4 bases from J, with 17 bases between. Looked up from germline, CDR1 is MDHEN and CDR2 is SYDVKM. The length of the CDR3 is 16 residues.

V usage is TRBV15 and J usage is TRBJ2-7; TRBD2 might be the D (5 bases). There are 12 residues in the CDR3. From germline, CDR1 is LNHNV and CDR2 YYDKDF (reference sequence). V was shortened by 0 bases and J by 7 bases, with 7 bases between the two germline ends. The CDR3 DNA sequence: TGTGCCACCAGCAGAGAGTGGAGGGAGCAGTACTTC. It translates to CATSREWREQYF.

The CDR3 bases are TGTGCCAGCGCCCAGCCCGGGGGAGGGACCCAGTACTTC. This translates into CASAQPGGGTQYF. This chain joins TRBV4-2 and TRBJ2-5; tentatively, D is TRBD2 (6 bases). V lost 8 bases, J lost 7 bases, and 17 bases lay in between. The CDR3 covers 13 residues. Per the germline V gene, CDR1 is LGHNA and CDR2 is YNFKEQ.

The chain links TRBV9 to TRBJ2-2; no firm D call. V was clipped by 4 bases and J by 3 bases, with 13 bases between them. The CDR3 totals 15 residues. CDR1 is SGDLS, CDR2 YYNGEE, per germline. The CDR3 coding sequence is TGTGCCAGCAGCTTCCTAAGTCGGGACACCGGGGAGCTGTTTTTT. It translates to CASSFLSRDTGELFF.

The chain joins TRBV7-3 to TRBJ1-4; TRBD1 matches 8 bases. Germline CDR1 SGHTA, CDR2 FQGTGA. The V and J ends lost 0 bases and 8 bases, in that order; junction bases with no gene match: 8. The CDR3 runs to 16 residues. CDR3 nucleotide sequence: TGTGCCAGCAGCTTAACGCTAGGACAGGGCAAGGAAAAACTGTTTTTT. This codes for CASSLTLGQGKEKLFF.

As regards this clone: Different DNA sequences within this sample yield the same CDR3. The rearrangement uses TRBV5-1 and TRBJ1-3, with D unresolved. Germline V lookup: CDR1 SGHRS, CDR2 YFSETQ. V dropped 3 bases and J dropped 4 bases, with 5 bases sitting between them. The CDR3 extends over 12 amino acids. CDR3 region: CASSSGGNTIYF. The CDR3 DNA reads as TGCGCCAGCAGCTCGGGGGGAAACACCATATATTTT.

The gene calls are TRBV5-1 and TRBJ2-2; D unresolved. The CDR3 totals 16 residues. The germline V gene has CDR1 SGHRS and CDR2 YFSETQ. The V end lost 0 bases, the J end lost 3 bases, and 12 bases lay between the germline ends. The CDR3 sequence: CASSLDGIVDTGELFF. CDR3 sequence (DNA): TGCGCCAGCAGCTTGGACGGTATCGTAGACACCGGGGAGCTGTTTTTT.

This clone was detected only once. V and J are TRBV7-3 and TRBJ1-1; D is unresolved. V was trimmed by 5 bases and J by 5 bases, leaving 12 bases between them. This CDR3 comprises 13 residues. CDR1 SGHTA and CDR2 FQGTGA come from the germline V gene. The CDR3 protein is CASSRIRETEAFF. For the CDR3, the DNA is TGTGCCAGCAGCCGTATACGGGAAACTGAAGCTTTCTTT. The full variable domain, rest sourced from reference TRBV7-3 and TRBJ1-1, is GAGVSQTPSNKVTEKGKYVELRCDPISGHTALYWYRQSLGQGPEFLIYFQGTGAADDSGLPNDRFFAVRPEGSVSTLKIQRTERGDSAVYLCASSRIRETEAFFGQGTRLTVV.

The rearrangement links TRBV29-1 to TRBJ1-1; TRBD1 aligns across 8 bases. CDR1 and CDR2 from the germline V gene are SQVTM and ANQGSEA. The CDR3 is 16 residues long. Losses at the gene ends were 7 bases for V and 1 base for J; bases not matched to a gene: 14. CDR3 bases: TGCAGCGCCACTCCGCAGGGGGCGAGGGGGAACACTGAAGCTTTCTTT. Translation gives CSATPQGARGNTEAFF.

The CDR3 is CASRGLAGGYQETQYF. CDR3 nucleotide sequence: TGTGCCAGCCGGGGACTAGCGGGGGGATACCAAGAGACCCAGTACTTC. The rearrangement uses TRBV19 and TRBJ2-5; 15 bases map to TRBD2. The germline CDR1 and CDR2 sequences are LNHDA and SQIVND (reference sequence). The CDR3 runs to 16 residues. V gave up 9 bases and J gave up 0 bases; unmatched junction bases: 5.

The chain employs TRBV27 and TRBJ2-3, with TRBD2 matching over 8 bases. V trimming: 7 bases; J trimming: 5 bases; junction bases outside the gene matches: 11. Germline values: CDR1 MNHEY, CDR2 SMNVEV (reference sequence). The CDR3 has 15 amino acids. CDR3 bases: TGTGCCAGCATCGGCCGGGGGGGAACCGTAGATACGCAGTATTTT. Its protein product is CASIGRGGTVDTQYF.

The chain uses TRBV5-4 and TRBJ2-3, with a weak D call TRBD1 (6 bases). V was shortened by 2 bases and J by 0 bases, with 7 bases between the two germline ends. The CDR3 runs to 14 residues. Germline lookup yields CDR1 SGHNT and CDR2 YYREEE (reference sequence). The CDR3: CASSFQGSTDTQYF. Here the CDR3 DNA reads TGTGCCAGCAGCTTTCAGGGGAGCACAGATACGCAGTATTTT. Full variable domain (missing parts from reference TRBV5-4 and TRBJ2-3): ETGVTQSPTHLIKTRGQQVTLRCSSQSGHNTVSWYQQALGQGPQFIFQYYREEENGRGNFPPRFSGLQFPNYSSELNVNALELDDSALYLCASSFQGSTDTQYFGPGTRLTVL.

J is TRBJ2-2 and V is TRBV7-6; no firm D call. The germline V and J ends were trimmed by 5 bases and 1 base, with 14 bases remaining between them. The germline V gene encodes CDR1 SGHVS and CDR2 FNYEAQ. The CDR3 length is 16 residues. DNA of the CDR3: TGTGCCAGCAGCCTCCAAATATCAGGGAACACCGGGGAGCTGTTTTTT. Its protein product is CASSLQISGNTGELFF.

The gene calls are TRBV7-3 and TRBJ2-1, with D hard to call. Trimming left V 5 bases short and J 6 bases short, with 11 bases between. Germline CDR1 reads SGHTA; CDR2 reads FQGTGA. The CDR3 length is 13 residues. The CDR3 nucleotides are TGTGCCAGCAGCCTAAGGCCCCGCAATGAGCAGTTCTTC. Translation gives CASSLRPRNEQFF.

The chain has TRBV30 and TRBJ1-2; 7 bases are shared with TRBD1. This CDR3 region has 15 residues. Germline-derived CDR1 and CDR2 are GTSNPN and SVGIG (reference sequence). J was trimmed by 0 bases and V by 0 bases; bases with no gene match: 4. In DNA, the CDR3 is TGTGCCTGGAGTGTATATGGACAGGCTAACTATGGCTACACCTTC. This gives the protein CAWSVYGQANYGYTF. The whole variable domain, remainder taken from reference TRBV30 and TRBJ1-2, is SQTIHQWPATLVQPVGSPLSLECTVEGTSNPNLYWYRQAAGRGLQLLFYSVGIGQISSEVPQNLSASRPQDRQFILSSKKLLLSDSGFYLCAWSVYGQANYGYTFGSGTRLTVV.

The chain links TRBV2 to TRBJ1-4; D gene unclear. The V end lost 5 bases, the J end lost 5 bases, and 21 bases lay between the germline ends. The CDR3 consists of 17 residues. From germline, CDR1 is SNHLY and CDR2 FYNNEI. DNA for the CDR3: TGTGCCAGCAGTCAACCCTTAAATGCGTCCCCAAATGAAAAACTGTTTTTT. It translates to CASSQPLNASPNEKLFF. The full variable domain, its missing parts supplied by reference TRBV2 and TRBJ1-4, is EPEVTQTPSHQVTQMGQEVILRCVPISNHLYFYWYRQILGQKVEFLVSFYNNEISEKSEIFDDQFSVERPDGSNFTLKIRSTKLEDSAMYFCASSQPLNASPNEKLFFGSGTQLSVL.

This clone was counted a single time. This chain uses TRBV10-3 with TRBJ1-2; possibly TRBD1 for D (5 bases). Trimming took 3 bases from V and 8 from J, leaving 16 bases between them. The length of the CDR3 is 14 residues. CDR1 and CDR2 from the germline V gene are ENHRY and SYGVKD. The CDR3 region is CAISERGRTWGYTF. CDR3 DNA: TGTGCCATCAGTGAAAGGGGTCGGACGTGGGGCTACACCTTC.